This TCR beta chain was observed in a study of regulatory T cells in long-lasting Graves disease. The CDR3 runs 12 residues. The germline V and J ends were trimmed by 8 bases and 3 bases, with 10 bases remaining between them. CDR1 MNHNS and CDR2 SASEGT come from the germline V gene. Time point in this sample: newly diagnosed GD, antithyroid drugs for less than 3 months. The TCR library was made from RNA that had been extracted from PBMCs in TRIzol. In building TCR beta libraries, iRepertoire HTBI primers were used together with Arm-PCR of CDR3 regions. From the multiplex PCR reads, TCRdb called clonotypes with MiXCR, one entry per CDR3 protein. This table holds hundreds of thousands of distinct CDR3 sequences, roughly 16% found once. The same sample was also used in a study of T cells in Graves' hyperthyroidism and ophthalmopathy.

The chain recombines TRBV6-1 with TRBJ2-5; no definite D call. The clonotype was recovered from a young man with Graves disease. The source material was peripheral blood mononuclear cells (PBMCs), sampled at new diagnosis, from a patient treated with antithyroid drugs. In DNA, the CDR3 is TGTGCCAGCTTACGGAGAAAAGAGACCCAGTACTTC. Translating gives CASLRRKETQYF.